The entry below gives a single T cell receptor beta chain sequence along with its context. Amplified regions were TCR beta CDR3 sequences from RNA transcripts. HTBI primers were employed in a first-round RT-PCR of the TCR CDR3. TCRdb re-called the multiplex PCR reads with MiXCR, one entry per CDR3 protein. The repertoire consists of about 460,000 distinct CDR3 sequences, with about 20% occurring once and the leading ten covering less than 65%. The sample is drawn from a study of T cells in Graves' hyperthyroidism and ophthalmopathy. Background on the study: Staff took peripheral blood when the initial diagnosis was made, before any treatment began.

This CDR3 has 15 amino acids. The V and J ends lost 0 bases and 5 bases respectively, with 14 bases between them. Germline CDR1 is SGDLS and CDR2 is YYNGEE. Researchers barred patients who had uncontrolled infection, other autoimmune disease, pregnancy or lactation. Fresh peripheral blood, 10 ml, yielded the PBMCs. Sequencing input: blood. The TCR was taken from a woman in her 70s with Graves' ophthalmopathy. The chain is built from TRBV9 and TRBJ1-2, with TRBD1 as a possible D gene (6 bases). The CDR3 protein is CASSVDGRGFYGYTF. The CDR3 bases are TGTGCCAGCAGCGTAGATGGCAGGGGTTTTTATGGCTACACCTTC. Together with reference TRBV9 and TRBJ1-2, the CDR3 gives the full variable domain: DSGVTQTPKHLITATGQRVTLRCSPRSGDLSVYWYQQSLDQGLQFLIQYYNGEERAKGNILERFSAQQFPDLHSELNLSSLELGDSALYFCASSVDGRGFYGYTFGSGTRLTVV.